This T cell receptor beta chain was identified during a study of control samples from healthy donors and cancer patients. CDR1 is SGHDT, CDR2 YYEEEE, per germline. This CDR3 is built from 13 residues. Trimming cost V 2 bases and J 8 bases, with 13 bases left between them. Profiled with immunoSEQ multiplex PCR; TCRdb holds only in-frame clones, not every one. The sample holds about 120,000 clones, roughly 86% seen once. The chain links TRBV5-6 to TRBJ1-2; the D is unclear. This sequence originates from a man between 60 and 75 years old in good health. Material: blood. CDR3 sequence (DNA): TGTGCCAGCAGCTTACCGGGTCCGGGGGGCTACACCTTC. Protein sequence: CASSLPGPGGYTF.